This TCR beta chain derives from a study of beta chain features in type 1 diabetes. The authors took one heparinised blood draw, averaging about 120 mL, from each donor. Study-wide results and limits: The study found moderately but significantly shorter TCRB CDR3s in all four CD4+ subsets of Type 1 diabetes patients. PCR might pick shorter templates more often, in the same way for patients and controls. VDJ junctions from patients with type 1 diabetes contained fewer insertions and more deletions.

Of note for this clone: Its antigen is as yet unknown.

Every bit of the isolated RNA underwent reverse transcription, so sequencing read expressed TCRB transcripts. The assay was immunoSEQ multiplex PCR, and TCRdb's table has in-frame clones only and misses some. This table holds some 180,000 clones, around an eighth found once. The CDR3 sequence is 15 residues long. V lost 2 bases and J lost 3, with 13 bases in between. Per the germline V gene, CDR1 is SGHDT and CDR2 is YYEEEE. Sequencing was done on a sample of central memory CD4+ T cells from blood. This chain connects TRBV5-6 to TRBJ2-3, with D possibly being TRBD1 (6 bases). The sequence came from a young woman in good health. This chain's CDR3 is CASSLLSGATDTQYF. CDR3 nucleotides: TGTGCCAGCAGCTTACTTTCAGGGGCGACAGATACGCAGTATTTT.